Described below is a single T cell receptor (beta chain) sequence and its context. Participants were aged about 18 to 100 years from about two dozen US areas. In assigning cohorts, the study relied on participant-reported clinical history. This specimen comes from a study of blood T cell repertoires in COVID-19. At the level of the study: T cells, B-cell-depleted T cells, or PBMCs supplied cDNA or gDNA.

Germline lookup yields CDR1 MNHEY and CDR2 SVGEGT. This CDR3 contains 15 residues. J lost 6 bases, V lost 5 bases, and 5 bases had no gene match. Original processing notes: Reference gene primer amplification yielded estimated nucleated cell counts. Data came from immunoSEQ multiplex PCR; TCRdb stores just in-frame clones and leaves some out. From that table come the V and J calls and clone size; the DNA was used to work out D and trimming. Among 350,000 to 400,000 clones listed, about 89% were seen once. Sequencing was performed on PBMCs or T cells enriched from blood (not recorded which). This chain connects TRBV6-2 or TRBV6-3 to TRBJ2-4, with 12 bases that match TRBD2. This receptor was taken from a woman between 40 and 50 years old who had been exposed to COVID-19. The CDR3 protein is CASSRLAGDTNIQYF. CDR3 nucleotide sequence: TGTGCCAGCAGTCGACTAGCGGGAGACACAAACATTCAGTACTTC.